The 25 T cell receptor beta chains in this list originate from one sample, sequenced in a study of PD-L1 blockade in urothelial cancer. Method: immunoSEQ multiplex PCR; TCRdb's copy keeps in-frame clones and lacks some. The sample lists under 70,000 clones, almost 90% occurring once. Time point: peripheral blood 6 weeks after treatment start. The starting material was PBMCs, obtained around atezolizumab (anti-PD-L1) treatment. The source is a man aged 55 to 70 with urothelial cancer.

The chain employs TRBV13 and TRBJ1-2, with TRBD1 as a possible D gene (5 bases). The CDR3 is 13 amino acids. Germline values: CDR1 PRHDT, CDR2 FYEKMQ (reference sequence). With 6 bases removed from V and 4 bases from J, the gap between germline ends came to 12 bases. CDR3 nucleotide sequence: TGTGCCAGCAGGATTCAGGGAGGCTATGGCTACACCTTC. Its protein is CASRIQGGYGYTF.

The rearrangement links TRBV7-6 to TRBJ2-7; possibly TRBD2 for D (6 bases). The CDR3 has 15 amino acids. Germline lookup yields CDR1 SGHVS and CDR2 FNYEAQ. Trimming took off 0 bases at V and 1 base at J, with 10 bases between the two ends. Here the CDR3 DNA reads TGTGCCAGCAGCTTAGCGGCTAGCGCATCCTACGAGCAGTACTTC. Amino acid sequence: CASSLAASASYEQYF. Complete variable domain (other parts from reference TRBV7-6 and TRBJ2-7): GAGVSQSPRYKVTKRGQDVALRCDPISGHVSLYWYRQALGQGPEFLTYFNYEAQQDKSGLPNDRFSAERPEGSISTLTIQRTEQRDSAMYRCASSLAASASYEQYFGPGTRLTVT.

This chain joins TRBV28 and TRBJ1-5; D gene unclear. This CDR3 has 14 amino acids. V shed 2 bases and J shed 7 bases, with 12 bases lying between them. Germline V gene data show CDR1 as MDHEN and CDR2 as SYDVKM. The CDR3 loop reads CASSLGGRRQPQHF. The CDR3, as DNA: TGTGCCAGCAGTTTAGGAGGGCGTAGACAGCCCCAGCATTTT. Supplemented by reference TRBV28 and TRBJ1-5, the full variable domain reads DVKVTQSSRYLVKRTGEKVFLECVQDMDHENMFWYRQDPGLGLRLIYFSYDVKMKEKGDIPEGYSVSREKKERFSLILESASTNQTSMYLCASSLGGRRQPQHFGDGTRLSIL.

This rearrangement joins TRBV6-6 to TRBJ1-2; 8 bases match TRBD1. The length of the CDR3 is 14 residues. Germline V gives CDR1 MNHNY, CDR2 SVGAGI (reference sequence). V shed 2 bases, J shed 5 bases, and the junction held 4 bases outside the gene matches. CDR3 loop: CASSYPTGGYGYTF. CDR3 sequence (DNA): TGTGCCAGCAGTTACCCCACAGGGGGGTATGGCTACACCTTC.

CDR3 protein: CASSLGTLGGGEQYF. CDR3 nucleotides: TGTGCCAGCAGTTTGGGGACCCTGGGGGGGGGCGAGCAGTACTTC. The J gene is TRBJ2-7, the V gene TRBV6-6, with 7 bases lining up with TRBD2. Germline trimming cut 4 bases from V and 6 bases from J; bases unmatched to any gene: 12. The CDR3 has 15 amino acids. Germline CDR1 reads MNHNY; CDR2 reads SVGAGI (reference sequence).

V is TRBV11-2 and J is TRBJ2-7; 7 positions agree with TRBD1. The ends lost 4 bases at V and 0 bases at J; junction bases unmatched: 6. Germline CDR1 reads SGHAT; CDR2 reads FQNNGV. The CDR3 contains 15 residues. The CDR3 spells CASSSNRDSSYEQYF. The CDR3 DNA is TGTGCCAGCAGCTCGAACCGGGACAGCTCCTACGAGCAGTACTTC.

The chain has TRBV27 and TRBJ2-2, with D possibly matching TRBD1 (6 bases). The V and J ends lost 2 bases and 7 bases respectively, with 26 bases between them. Germline V gene lookup returns CDR1 MNHEY and CDR2 SMNVEV (reference sequence). The CDR3 covers 19 residues. CDR3 coding DNA: TGTGCCAGCAGTTTAATATCCGGGACACAATTACGGGCGGACGGGGAGCTGTTTTTT. This sequence encodes CASSLISGTQLRADGELFF.

The chain carries TRBV5-1 and TRBJ1-2, with D possibly TRBD1 on 6 matching bases. Germline lookup yields CDR1 SGHRS and CDR2 YFSETQ. Trimming removed 4 bases from V and 8 bases from J, with 21 bases in between. The CDR3 runs 15 residues. This chain's CDR3 is CASSIQGRAFGGYTF. As DNA, the CDR3 is TGCGCCAGCAGCATACAGGGTAGAGCTTTTGGGGGCTACACCTTC.

This chain connects TRBV5-4 to TRBJ2-1, with D possibly being TRBD1 (6 bases). This CDR3 is built from 16 residues. Germline assignment: CDR1 SGHNT and CDR2 YYREEE (reference sequence). V was trimmed by 2 bases and J by 0 bases, leaving 12 bases between them. The CDR3 nucleotides are TGTGCCAGCAGCTTAGGACAGTTAAGCTCCTACAATGAGCAGTTCTTC. It encodes CASSLGQLSSYNEQFF.

In DNA form, the CDR3 reads TGTGCTCTAGGCCGGGGGGACACAGATACGCAGTATTTT. Translation: CALGRGDTDTQYF. J is TRBJ2-3 and V is TRBV28; 7 bases map to TRBD2. Germline V gene sequence: CDR1 MDHEN, CDR2 SYDVKM. The CDR3 length is 13 residues.

J is TRBJ1-3 and V is TRBV28; D may be TRBD1 (6 bases). V was shortened by 4 bases and J by 2 bases, with 12 bases between the two germline ends. The CDR3 consists of 15 residues. Germline values: CDR1 MDHEN, CDR2 SYDVKM. CDR3 region: CASSSIQGAGNTIYF. CDR3 DNA: TGTGCCAGCAGTTCAATACAGGGAGCTGGAAACACCATATATTTT.

This chain uses TRBV5-1 with TRBJ2-7; TRBD1 matches 7 bases. CDR1 is SGHRS and CDR2 is YFSETQ in the germline V gene. The CDR3 extends over 14 amino acids. V gave up 4 bases and J gave up 0 bases; unmatched junction bases: 4. The CDR3 DNA sequence: TGCGCCAGCAGCACCGGGACAGCCTCCTACGAGCAGTACTTC. Its translation: CASSTGTASYEQYF.

The chain links TRBV27 to TRBJ2-7, with D possibly being TRBD2 (7 bases). The CDR3 totals 14 residues. Germline V CDR1 and CDR2: MNHEY, SMNVEV (reference sequence). V dropped 3 bases and J dropped 2 bases, with 11 bases sitting between them. Written as DNA, the CDR3 is TGTGCCAGCAGTTTCTCGGGGGGCCCCTACGAGCAGTACTTC. This translates into CASSFSGGPYEQYF.

Only a few counts were recorded for this clone. The chain couples TRBV7-8 to TRBJ2-7, with D uncertain. The V end was cut by 0 bases, the J end by 3 bases, with 9 bases between. The CDR3 consists of 14 residues. Germline values: CDR1 SGHVS, CDR2 FQNEAQ. CDR3 amino acids: CASSLATGVYEQYF. Here the CDR3 DNA reads TGTGCCAGCAGCTTAGCGACTGGAGTCTACGAGCAGTACTTC. The full variable domain, completed using reference TRBV7-8 and TRBJ2-7, is GAGVSQSPRYKVAKRGQDVALRCDPISGHVSLFWYQQALGQGPEFLTYFQNEAQLDKSGLPSDRFFAERPEGSVSTLKIQRTQQEDSAVYLCASSLATGVYEQYFGPGTRLTVT.

The chain couples TRBV30 to TRBJ1-3; D is possibly TRBD1 (5 bases). V lost 4 bases to trimming and J lost 0 bases, with 13 bases between them. The CDR3 length is 15 residues. Germline lookup yields CDR1 GTSNPN and CDR2 SVGIG (reference sequence). For the CDR3, the DNA is TGTGCCTGGATCCTCGACAGTTACTCTGGAAACACCATATATTTT. This encodes CAWILDSYSGNTIYF.

CDR3 DNA: TGTGCCAGCAGTCCCATGGAGGGAGTGAACACTGAAGCTTTCTTT. Amino acids: CASSPMEGVNTEAFF. V and J are TRBV27 and TRBJ1-1; no clear D gene. V was pared by 5 bases and J by 0 bases, with 13 bases between. This CDR3 contains 15 residues. Germline V lookup: CDR1 MNHEY, CDR2 SMNVEV (reference sequence).

Only one count was recorded for this clone. V gene TRBV5-1 combines with J gene TRBJ2-7; D may be TRBD2 (5 bases). The V end lost 0 bases, the J end lost 0 bases, and 10 bases lay between the germline ends. The germline gives CDR1 SGHRS, CDR2 YFSETQ. This CDR3 region has 15 residues. The CDR3 sequence: CASSLGESASYEQYF. In DNA, the CDR3 is TGCGCCAGCAGCTTGGGGGAGTCGGCCTCCTACGAGCAGTACTTC.

This chain connects TRBV11-3 to TRBJ2-1; 12 bases are shared with TRBD2. The junction had 7 bases not matched to a gene; V was cut back by 7 bases and J by 6 bases. The CDR3 sequence is 15 residues long. CDR1 is SGHNT, CDR2 YENEEA, per germline. The CDR3 protein is CASTDKGLAGNEQFF. The CDR3 DNA follows: TGTGCCAGCACCGATAAGGGACTAGCGGGCAATGAGCAGTTCTTC.

V usage is TRBV5-1 and J usage is TRBJ2-2; 10 bases are shared with TRBD1. Germline V gene lookup returns CDR1 SGHRS and CDR2 YFSETQ. CDR3 length: 16 amino acids. The V and J ends lost 0 bases and 7 bases, in that order; junction bases with no gene match: 6. The CDR3 spells CASSLATGGVGGELFF. DNA for the CDR3: TGCGCCAGCAGCTTGGCGACAGGGGGCGTTGGCGGGGAGCTGTTTTTT. The full variable domain, in which reference TRBV5-1 and TRBJ2-2 provide the parts outside the CDR3, is KAGVTQTPRYLIKTRGQQVTLSCSPISGHRSVSWYQQTPGQGLQFLFEYFSETQRNKGNFPGRFSGRQFSNSRSEMNVSTLELGDSALYLCASSLATGGVGGELFFGEGSRLTVL.

V and J are TRBV23-1 and TRBJ2-5; TRBD1 aligns across 9 bases. TRBV23-1 is sorted into the ORF group, with uncertain function. The CDR3 is 16 residues long. With 5 bases clipped from V and 2 bases from J, the junction kept 9 bases outside the gene matches. The CDR3 sequence: CASSNWDREIQETQYF. The CDR3 DNA sequence: TGCGCCAGCAGTAACTGGGACAGGGAAATACAAGAGACCCAGTACTTC.

CDR3 loop: CASRGTSGMGETQYF. The CDR3 DNA reads as TGTGCCAGTAGGGGGACTAGCGGGATGGGCGAGACCCAGTACTTC. This chain uses TRBV19 with TRBJ2-5; 13 bases are shared with TRBD2. V lost 6 bases, J lost 5 bases, and 6 bases stayed unmatched. The CDR3 sequence is 15 residues long. The germline gives CDR1 LNHDA, CDR2 SQIVND (reference sequence).

The CDR3, as DNA: TGTGCCATCAGCTCTTGGACACCGCCGACCTCCTACAATGAGCAGTTCTTC. This translates into CAISSWTPPTSYNEQFF. J is TRBJ2-1 and V is TRBV10-3, with a possible D match to TRBD1 (5 bases). This CDR3 comprises 17 residues. Germline V gives CDR1 ENHRY, CDR2 SYGVKD. V lost 6 bases, J lost 0 bases, and 18 bases lay in between.

This clone showed up just a few times. The rearrangement uses TRBV5-6 and TRBJ1-1; 11 nucleotides match TRBD1. CDR3 length equals 13 residues. The germline V gene has CDR1 SGHDT and CDR2 YYEEEE. V shed 3 bases and J 11 bases; nucleotides not matched to a gene: 6. CDR3 DNA: TGTGCCAGCAGCTGGGGGACAGGGGGGGATGCTTTCTTT. It yields the protein CASSWGTGGDAFF. Full variable domain (remainder filled in from reference TRBV5-6 and TRBJ1-1): DAGVTQSPTHLIKTRGQQVTLRCSPKSGHDTVSWYQQALGQGPQFIFQYYEEEERQRGNFPDRFSGHQFPNYSSELNVNALLLGDSALYLCASSWGTGGDAFFGQGTRLTVV.

The chain uses TRBV7-9 and TRBJ2-2; D not certain. CDR3 length equals 11 residues. Germline V CDR1 and CDR2: SEHNR, FQNEAQ (reference sequence). The V gene lost 10 bases and the J gene lost 4 bases, with 7 bases spanning the gap. The CDR3 is CATPGTGELFF. The CDR3 DNA reads as TGTGCCACGCCAGGCACCGGGGAGCTGTTTTTT.

The chain recombines TRBV4-1 with TRBJ2-7; 7 bases match TRBD2. This CDR3 comprises 14 residues. J was trimmed by 9 bases and V by 0 bases; bases with no gene match: 8. Germline V gene sequence: CDR1 MGHRA, CDR2 YSYEKL. The CDR3 DNA is TGCGCCAGCAGCCAAGAGGAGGGAGGGCCCTCGCAGTACTTC. Its protein product is CASSQEEGGPSQYF.